This is a list of T cell receptor beta chains from one sample in a study of control samples from healthy donors and cancer patients. TCRdb keeps only in-frame clones here, not all; method: immunoSEQ multiplex PCR. The sample carries around 30,000 clones, around 83% recorded once. Sequenced: PBMCs. The receptors here all came from a woman between 40 and 50 years old with lung cancer. Both conserved end residues are part of each CDR3. The D gene is left open where the match is weak. Rows may omit the clone size; those that give it use once, few, many or a size class.

j_call: TRBJ1-1; d_call: -; v_call: TRBV10-3; clone_size: few; cdr3_aa: CAISYSGTTEAFF; cdr3_nt: TGTGCCATCAGTTATTCAGGGACCACTGAAGCTTTCTTT
j_call: TRBJ2-1; d_call: -; v_call: TRBV28; clone_size: -; cdr3_aa: CASSLIWDIYNGQFF; cdr3_nt: TGTGCCAGCAGTTTAATTTGGGACATCTACAATGGGCAGTTCTTC
j_call: TRBJ2-1; d_call: -; v_call: TRBV3-1/TRBV3-2; clone_size: -; cdr3_aa: CASSQVGTYDEQFF; cdr3_nt: TGTGCCAGCAGCCAAGTTGGGACTTATGATGAGCAGTTCTTC
j_call: TRBJ1-4; d_call: TRBD1; v_call: TRBV11-2; clone_size: -; cdr3_aa: CASSPDRGWANEKLFF; cdr3_nt: TGTGCCAGCAGCCCCGACAGGGGATGGGCTAATGAAAAACTGTTTTTT
j_call: TRBJ2-1; d_call: TRBD2; v_call: TRBV5-1; clone_size: -; cdr3_aa: CASSLTSAGEQFF; cdr3_nt: TGCGCCAGCAGCTTGACTAGCGCGGGTGAGCAGTTCTTC
j_call: TRBJ1-1; d_call: -; v_call: TRBV21-1; clone_size: -; cdr3_aa: CASSTKQGLRAFF; cdr3_nt: TGTGCCAGCAGCACCAAGCAGGGGTTGCGGGCTTTCTTT
j_call: TRBJ2-3; d_call: -; v_call: TRBV16; clone_size: -; cdr3_aa: CASSQSEGRTDTQYF; cdr3_nt: TGTGCCAGCAGCCAATCTGAGGGCCGCACAGATACGCAGTATTTT
j_call: TRBJ2-3; d_call: -; v_call: TRBV6-5; clone_size: -; cdr3_aa: CASSSTIWTTRGTQYF; cdr3_nt: TGTGCCAGCAGTTCTACAATCTGGACTACCCGAGGTACGCAGTATTTT
j_call: TRBJ1-2; d_call: -; v_call: TRBV28; clone_size: -; cdr3_aa: CASSFEGTYGYTF; cdr3_nt: TGTGCCAGCAGTTTCGAGGGTACCTATGGCTACACCTTC
j_call: TRBJ1-3; d_call: TRBD1; v_call: TRBV15; clone_size: -; cdr3_aa: CAISTRGQGASGNTIYF; cdr3_nt: TGTGCCATCAGCACCCGAGGACAGGGGGCTAGTGGAAACACCATATATTTT
j_call: TRBJ2-7; d_call: TRBD2; v_call: TRBV28; clone_size: -; cdr3_aa: CASRSGGAEQYF; cdr3_nt: TGTGCCAGCAGATCCGGGGGGGCCGAGCAGTACTTC
j_call: TRBJ1-2; d_call: -; v_call: TRBV12-3/TRBV12-4; clone_size: -; cdr3_aa: CASSPFRGYGYTF; cdr3_nt: TGTGCCAGCAGCCCCTTTAGGGGCTATGGCTACACCTTC
j_call: TRBJ2-7; d_call: TRBD2; v_call: TRBV28; clone_size: -; cdr3_aa: CASSLTSGAYEQYF; cdr3_nt: TGTGCCAGCAGTCTGACTAGCGGGGCGTACGAGCAGTACTTC
j_call: TRBJ1-1; d_call: TRBD1; v_call: TRBV6-5; clone_size: -; cdr3_aa: CASSSRQGANTEAFF; cdr3_nt: TGTGCCAGCAGCTCGCGACAGGGGGCGAACACTGAAGCTTTCTTT
j_call: TRBJ2-1; d_call: TRBD1; v_call: TRBV27; clone_size: -; cdr3_aa: CASSRDRGRLEQFF; cdr3_nt: TGTGCCAGCAGTAGGGATAGGGGGCGGTTGGAGCAGTTCTTC
j_call: TRBJ2-1; d_call: TRBD2; v_call: TRBV7-6; clone_size: -; cdr3_aa: CASSHNGLAGEYNEQFF; cdr3_nt: TGTGCCAGCAGCCACAACGGACTAGCGGGGGAATACAATGAGCAGTTCTTC
j_call: TRBJ1-2; d_call: -; v_call: TRBV7-9; clone_size: once; cdr3_aa: CASSPPWRYDYGYTF; cdr3_nt: TGTGCCAGCAGCCCCCCCTGGCGATACGACTATGGCTACACCTTC
j_call: TRBJ2-3; d_call: -; v_call: TRBV27; clone_size: -; cdr3_aa: CASSLRAETDTQYF; cdr3_nt: TGTGCCAGCAGTTTACGGGCAGAAACAGATACGCAGTATTTT
j_call: TRBJ2-2; d_call: TRBD1; v_call: TRBV9; clone_size: -; cdr3_aa: CASSTSGTGETGELFF; cdr3_nt: TGTGCCAGCAGCACCTCCGGGACAGGGGAGACCGGGGAGCTGTTTTTT
j_call: TRBJ1-3; d_call: -; v_call: TRBV30; clone_size: -; cdr3_aa: CAWSAGSSRSGNTIYF; cdr3_nt: TGTGCCTGGAGTGCCGGGAGTAGCCGCTCTGGAAACACCATATATTTT
j_call: TRBJ2-2; d_call: TRBD2; v_call: TRBV3-1/TRBV3-2; clone_size: -; cdr3_aa: CASSQAAGGGELFF; cdr3_nt: TGTGCCAGCAGCCAAGCGGCGGGAGGCGGGGAGCTGTTTTTT
j_call: TRBJ2-1; d_call: -; v_call: TRBV2; clone_size: -; cdr3_aa: CASLLDRGNNEQFF; cdr3_nt: TGTGCCAGCCTCCTAGACAGAGGAAACAATGAGCAGTTCTTC
j_call: TRBJ1-1; d_call: -; v_call: TRBV19; clone_size: -; cdr3_aa: CASSMAEGEAFF; cdr3_nt: TGTGCCAGTAGTATGGCAGAAGGTGAAGCTTTCTTT
j_call: TRBJ1-1; d_call: -; v_call: TRBV12-3/TRBV12-4; clone_size: -; cdr3_aa: CASRNSTPGAFF; cdr3_nt: TGTGCCAGCCGCAATTCTACCCCGGGAGCTTTCTTT
j_call: TRBJ2-6; d_call: -; v_call: TRBV6-1; clone_size: -; cdr3_aa: CASSDRGPGANVLTF; cdr3_nt: TGTGCCAGCAGTGACCGGGGACCTGGGGCCAACGTCCTGACTTTC
j_call: TRBJ1-2; d_call: -; v_call: TRBV10-2; clone_size: -; cdr3_aa: CASSESGANYGYTF; cdr3_nt: TGCGCCAGCAGTGAGTCCGGAGCTAACTATGGCTACACCTTC
j_call: TRBJ1-6; d_call: TRBD1; v_call: TRBV10-3; clone_size: -; cdr3_aa: CAISGEAGGNSPLHF; cdr3_nt: TGTGCCATCAGTGGCGAGGCAGGGGGGAATTCACCCCTCCACTTT
j_call: TRBJ1-2; d_call: -; v_call: TRBV19; clone_size: -; cdr3_aa: CASSISAGNGYTF; cdr3_nt: TGTGCCAGTAGTATTTCGGCAGGGAATGGCTACACCTTC
j_call: TRBJ2-7; d_call: TRBD1; v_call: TRBV25-1; clone_size: -; cdr3_aa: CASSESLRQGENYEQYF; cdr3_nt: TGTGCCAGCAGTGAATCCCTTCGACAGGGGGAGAACTACGAGCAGTACTTC
j_call: TRBJ2-7; d_call: TRBD1; v_call: TRBV18; clone_size: -; cdr3_aa: CASSYGTGPTYEQYF; cdr3_nt: TGTGCCAGCTCGTATGGGACAGGGCCGACCTACGAGCAGTACTTC
j_call: TRBJ2-3; d_call: -; v_call: TRBV24-1; clone_size: -; cdr3_aa: CATSEGTTDTQYF; cdr3_nt: TGTGCCACCAGTGAGGGAACCACAGATACGCAGTATTTT
j_call: TRBJ1-4; d_call: -; v_call: TRBV6-6; clone_size: -; cdr3_aa: CASRGASATNEKLFF; cdr3_nt: TGTGCCAGCAGGGGAGCCTCTGCAACTAATGAAAAACTGTTTTTT
j_call: TRBJ1-1; d_call: -; v_call: TRBV2; clone_size: -; cdr3_aa: CANHLGNTEAFF; cdr3_nt: TGTGCCAACCACTTAGGGAACACTGAAGCTTTCTTT
j_call: TRBJ1-4; d_call: TRBD1; v_call: TRBV5-1; clone_size: -; cdr3_aa: CASSPTLRTGTNEKLFF; cdr3_nt: TGCGCCAGCAGCCCTACCCTCCGGACAGGAACAAATGAAAAACTGTTTTTT
j_call: TRBJ1-3; d_call: -; v_call: TRBV2; clone_size: few; cdr3_aa: CASLGGTSGNTIYF; cdr3_nt: TGTGCCAGCTTGGGCGGGACATCCGGAAACACCATATATTTT
j_call: TRBJ2-5; d_call: -; v_call: TRBV9; clone_size: -; cdr3_aa: CASSVRTQETQYF; cdr3_nt: TGTGCCAGCAGCGTAAGGACTCAAGAGACCCAGTACTTC
j_call: TRBJ1-2; d_call: -; v_call: TRBV30; clone_size: -; cdr3_aa: CAWSAGNFNYGYTF; cdr3_nt: TGTGCCTGGAGTGCGGGGAACTTTAACTATGGCTACACCTTC
j_call: TRBJ1-3; d_call: -; v_call: TRBV29-1; clone_size: -; cdr3_aa: CSVETGNTIYF; cdr3_nt: TGCAGCGTTGAAACAGGAAACACCATATATTTT
j_call: TRBJ1-1; d_call: TRBD1; v_call: TRBV4-2; clone_size: -; cdr3_aa: CASSQEVRDRAFF; cdr3_nt: TGTGCCAGCAGCCAAGAAGTCCGGGACAGAGCTTTCTTT
j_call: TRBJ1-2; d_call: -; v_call: TRBV25-1; clone_size: few; cdr3_aa: CASSESRTPISYTF; cdr3_nt: TGTGCCAGCAGTGAATCTAGGACACCCATCTCTTACACCTTC